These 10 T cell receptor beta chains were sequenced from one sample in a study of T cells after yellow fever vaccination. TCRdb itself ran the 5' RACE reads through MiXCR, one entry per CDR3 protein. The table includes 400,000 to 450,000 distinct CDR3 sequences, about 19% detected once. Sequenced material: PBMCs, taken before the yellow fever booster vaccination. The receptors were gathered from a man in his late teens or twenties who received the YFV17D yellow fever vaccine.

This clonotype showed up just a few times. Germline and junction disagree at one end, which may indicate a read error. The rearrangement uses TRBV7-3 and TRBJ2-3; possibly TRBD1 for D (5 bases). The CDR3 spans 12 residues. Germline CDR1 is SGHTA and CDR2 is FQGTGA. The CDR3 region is CASSLEGAVLAF. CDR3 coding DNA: TGTGCCAGCAGCTTAGAAGGGGCAGTCCTCGCCTTT.

The CDR3 DNA reads as TGTGCCAGCTCACCATATGTCGGGGGAGGGACCTACAATGAGCAGTTCTTC. Protein: CASSPYVGGGTYNEQFF. V and J are TRBV18 and TRBJ2-1; 7 bases are a match to TRBD2. Germline trimming cut 2 bases from V and 2 bases from J; bases unmatched to any gene: 9. In germline, CDR1 is KGHSH, CDR2 LQKENI. CDR3 length: 17 residues.

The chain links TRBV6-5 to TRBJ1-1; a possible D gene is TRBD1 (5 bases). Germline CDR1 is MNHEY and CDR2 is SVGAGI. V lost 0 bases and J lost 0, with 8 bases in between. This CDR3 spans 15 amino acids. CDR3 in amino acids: CASSYSGVMNTEAFF. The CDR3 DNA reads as TGTGCCAGCAGTTACTCGGGGGTGATGAACACTGAAGCTTTCTTT.

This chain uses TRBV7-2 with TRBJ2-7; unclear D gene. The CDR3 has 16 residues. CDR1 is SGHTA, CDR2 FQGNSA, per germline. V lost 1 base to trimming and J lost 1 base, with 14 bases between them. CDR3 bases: TGTGCCAGCAGCTTAGTTCCGGGCCAATCTTCCTACGAGCAGTACTTC. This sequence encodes CASSLVPGQSSYEQYF.

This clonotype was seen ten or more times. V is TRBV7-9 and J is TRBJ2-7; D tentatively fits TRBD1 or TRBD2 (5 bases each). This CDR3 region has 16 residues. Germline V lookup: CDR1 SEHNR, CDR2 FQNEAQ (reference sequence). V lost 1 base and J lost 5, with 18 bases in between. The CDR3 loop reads CASSLGTTGAGDEQYF. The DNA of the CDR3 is TGTGCCAGCAGCTTAGGAACGACCGGGGCGGGCGACGAGCAGTACTTC.

The DNA for the CDR3 is TGTGCCAGCAGCTTGACGGTGCTAGGAGAAGAGACCCAGTACTTC. It yields the protein CASSLTVLGEETQYF. The rearrangement links TRBV5-5 to TRBJ2-5; D remains ambiguous. This CDR3 comprises 15 residues. Germline V lookup: CDR1 SGHKS, CDR2 YYEKEE (reference sequence). Trimming removed 1 base from V and 3 bases from J, with 13 bases in between. The whole variable domain, filled in from reference TRBV5-5 and TRBJ2-5, reads DAGVTQSPTHLIKTRGQQVTLRCSPISGHKSVSWYQQVLGQGPQFIFQYYEKEERGRGNFPDRFSARQFPNYSSELNVNALLLGDSALYLCASSLTVLGEETQYFGPGTRLLVL.

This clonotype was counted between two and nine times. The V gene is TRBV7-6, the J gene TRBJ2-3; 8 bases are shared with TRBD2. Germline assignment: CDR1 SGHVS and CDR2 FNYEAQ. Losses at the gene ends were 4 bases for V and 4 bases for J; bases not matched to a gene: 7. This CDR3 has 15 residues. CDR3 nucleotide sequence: TGTGCCAGCAGCTCCTCGGGGGGGCTAGCAGATACGCAGTATTTT. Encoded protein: CASSSSGGLADTQYF.

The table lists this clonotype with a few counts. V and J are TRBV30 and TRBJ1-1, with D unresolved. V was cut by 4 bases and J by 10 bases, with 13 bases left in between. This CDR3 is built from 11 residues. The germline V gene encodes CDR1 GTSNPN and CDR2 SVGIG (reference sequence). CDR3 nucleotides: TGTGCCTGGACACTCGTTTTTGGAGCTTTCTTT. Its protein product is CAWTLVFGAFF.

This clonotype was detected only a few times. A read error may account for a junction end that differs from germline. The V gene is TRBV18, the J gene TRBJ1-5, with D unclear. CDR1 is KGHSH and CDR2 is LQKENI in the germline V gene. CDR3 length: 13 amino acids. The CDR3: CASSPRSVQPQHF. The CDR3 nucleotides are TGTGCCAGCTCCCCACGATCGGTCCAGCCCCAGCATTTT.

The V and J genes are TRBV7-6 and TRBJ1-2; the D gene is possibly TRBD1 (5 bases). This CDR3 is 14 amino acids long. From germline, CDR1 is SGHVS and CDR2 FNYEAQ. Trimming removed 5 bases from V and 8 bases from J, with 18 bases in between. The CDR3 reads CASSPGTEGPGYTF. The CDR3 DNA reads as TGTGCCAGCAGCCCCGGGACCGAAGGACCCGGCTACACCTTC.